This TCR beta chain was identified during a study of beta chain features in type 1 diabetes. Expressed TCRB transcripts were sequenced after all isolated RNA was converted to cDNA. Assay: immunoSEQ multiplex PCR; the TCRdb copy retains only in-frame clones and omits some. The sample contains around 260,000 clones, about 20% of which appear only once. This clone was picked up a small number of times. Its antigen remains unidentified. General observations from the study: All four CD4+ subsets from Type 1 diabetes patients carried moderately but significantly shorter TCRB CDR3s.

The V gene lost 0 bases and the J gene lost 4 bases, with 12 bases spanning the gap. In germline, CDR1 is SGDLS, CDR2 YYNGEE. The length of the CDR3 is 15 residues. Sequenced: naive CD4+ T cells from blood. The TCR was taken from a woman aged 40 to 55 with type 1 diabetes. The rearrangement links TRBV9 to TRBJ2-3; no definite D call. CDR3 nucleotides: TGTGCCAGCAGCGTAGCTCTCCAAACATCAGATACGCAGTATTTT. It encodes CASSVALQTSDTQYF.